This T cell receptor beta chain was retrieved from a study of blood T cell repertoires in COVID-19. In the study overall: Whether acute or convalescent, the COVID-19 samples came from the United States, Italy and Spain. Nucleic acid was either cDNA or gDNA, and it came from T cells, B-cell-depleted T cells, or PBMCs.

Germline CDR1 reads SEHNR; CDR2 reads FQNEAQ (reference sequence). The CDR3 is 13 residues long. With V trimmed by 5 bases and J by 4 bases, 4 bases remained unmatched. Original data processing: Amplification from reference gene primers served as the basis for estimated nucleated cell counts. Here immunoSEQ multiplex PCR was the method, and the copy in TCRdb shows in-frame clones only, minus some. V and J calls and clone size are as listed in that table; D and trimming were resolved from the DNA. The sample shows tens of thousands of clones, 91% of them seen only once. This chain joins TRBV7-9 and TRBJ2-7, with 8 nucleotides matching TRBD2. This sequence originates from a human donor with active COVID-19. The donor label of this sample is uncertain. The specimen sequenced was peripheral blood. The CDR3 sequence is CASSPGGSYEQYF. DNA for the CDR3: TGTGCCAGCAGCCCGGGAGGGTCTTACGAGCAGTACTTC.